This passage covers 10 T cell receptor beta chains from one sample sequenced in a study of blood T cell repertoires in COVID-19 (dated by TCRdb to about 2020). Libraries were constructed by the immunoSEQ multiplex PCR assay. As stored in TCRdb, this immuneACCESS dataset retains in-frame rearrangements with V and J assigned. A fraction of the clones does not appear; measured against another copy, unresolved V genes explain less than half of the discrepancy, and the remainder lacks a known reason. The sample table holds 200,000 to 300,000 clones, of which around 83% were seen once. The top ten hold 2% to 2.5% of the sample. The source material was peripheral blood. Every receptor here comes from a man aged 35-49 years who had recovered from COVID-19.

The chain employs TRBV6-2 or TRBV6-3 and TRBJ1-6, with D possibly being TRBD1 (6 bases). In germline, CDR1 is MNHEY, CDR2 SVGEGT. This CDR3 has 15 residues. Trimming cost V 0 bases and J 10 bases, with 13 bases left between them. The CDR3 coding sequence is TGTGCCAGCAGTTACTCCGGACAGCCGATCTCACCCCTCCACTTT. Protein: CASSYSGQPISPLHF.

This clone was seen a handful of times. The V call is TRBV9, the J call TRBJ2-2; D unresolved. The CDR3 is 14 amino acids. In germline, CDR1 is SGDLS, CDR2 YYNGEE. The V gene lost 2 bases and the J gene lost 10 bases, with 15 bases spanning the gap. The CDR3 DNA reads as TGTGCCAGCAGCGTCCATATGGCGGCCGAGGAGCTGTTTTTT. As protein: CASSVHMAAEELFF.

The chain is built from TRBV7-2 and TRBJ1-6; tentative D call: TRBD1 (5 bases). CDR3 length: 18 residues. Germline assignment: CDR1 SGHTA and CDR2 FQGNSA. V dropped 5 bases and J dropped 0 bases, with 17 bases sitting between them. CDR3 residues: CASSPRLGLGSYNSPLHF. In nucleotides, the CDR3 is TGTGCCAGCAGCCCCCGCCTGGGGCTAGGCTCCTATAATTCACCCCTCCACTTT.

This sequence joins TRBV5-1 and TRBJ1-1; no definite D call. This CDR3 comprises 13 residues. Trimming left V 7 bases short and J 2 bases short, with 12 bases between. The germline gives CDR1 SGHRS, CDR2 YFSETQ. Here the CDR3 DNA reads TGCGCCAGCCAAGTCCAGGCTAACACTGAAGCTTTCTTT. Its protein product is CASQVQANTEAFF.

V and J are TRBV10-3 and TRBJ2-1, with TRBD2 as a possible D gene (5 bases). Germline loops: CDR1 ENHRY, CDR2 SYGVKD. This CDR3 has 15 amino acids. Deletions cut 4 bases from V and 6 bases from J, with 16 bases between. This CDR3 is CAISVSSSITNEQFF. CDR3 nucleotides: TGTGCCATCAGTGTGTCTAGCTCGATCACCAATGAGCAGTTCTTC.

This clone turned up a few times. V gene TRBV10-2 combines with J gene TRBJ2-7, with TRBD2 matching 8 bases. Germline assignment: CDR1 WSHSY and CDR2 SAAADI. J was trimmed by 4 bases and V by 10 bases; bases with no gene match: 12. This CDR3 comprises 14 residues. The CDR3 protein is CATMSGAGDYEQYF. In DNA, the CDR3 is TGCGCCACCATGTCTGGAGCGGGAGATTACGAGCAGTACTTC.

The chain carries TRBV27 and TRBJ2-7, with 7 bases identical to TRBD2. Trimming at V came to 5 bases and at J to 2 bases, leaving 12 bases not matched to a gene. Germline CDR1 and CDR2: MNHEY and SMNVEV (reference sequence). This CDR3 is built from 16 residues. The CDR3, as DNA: TGTGCCAGCAGTCCATCTAGCGGATACTTCGCCTACGAGCAGTACTTC. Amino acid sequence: CASSPSSGYFAYEQYF.

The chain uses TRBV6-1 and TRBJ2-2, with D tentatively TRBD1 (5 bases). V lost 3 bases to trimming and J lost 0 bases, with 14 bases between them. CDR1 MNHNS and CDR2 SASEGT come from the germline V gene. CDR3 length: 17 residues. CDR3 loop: CASSDAWRQPNTGELFF. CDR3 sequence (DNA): TGTGCCAGCAGTGATGCTTGGCGACAGCCGAACACCGGGGAGCTGTTTTTT.

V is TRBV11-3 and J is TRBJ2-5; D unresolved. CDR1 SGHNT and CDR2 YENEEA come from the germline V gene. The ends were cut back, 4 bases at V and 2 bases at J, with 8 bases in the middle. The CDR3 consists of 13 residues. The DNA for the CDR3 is TGTGCCAGCAGCTCCTTAGAGCAAGAGACCCAGTACTTC. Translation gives CASSSLEQETQYF.

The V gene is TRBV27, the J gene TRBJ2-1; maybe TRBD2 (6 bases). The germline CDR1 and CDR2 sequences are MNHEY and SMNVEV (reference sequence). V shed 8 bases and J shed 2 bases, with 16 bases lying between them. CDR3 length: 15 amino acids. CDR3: CASGGGWGAYNEQFF. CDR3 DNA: TGTGCCAGCGGCGGAGGGTGGGGAGCCTACAATGAGCAGTTCTTC.